This entry is about one T cell receptor (beta chain). Participant ages covered roughly 18 to 89 years across about two dozen US areas. Recovery among Cohort 3 donors was established by two negative PCRs, clearance, or symptom resolution. This record belongs to a study of blood T cell repertoires in COVID-19. Original processing methods: Reference gene primers were amplified, and this amplification served to estimate nucleated cell counts. The method was immunoSEQ multiplex PCR; TCRdb's version includes in-frame clones alone and lacks a portion of them. From that table come the V and J calls and clone size; the DNA was used to work out D and trimming. The table includes around 300,000 clones, 75% to 90% detected once. Losses at the gene ends were 1 base for V and 3 bases for J; bases not matched to a gene: 10. Germline V CDR1 and CDR2: LNHNV, YYDKDF (reference sequence). The CDR3 consists of 18 residues.

The chain recombines TRBV15 with TRBJ2-5, with TRBD2 matching 11 bases. The receptor comes from a man aged 25 to 45 who had recovered from COVID-19. Sequences were obtained from PBMCs or T cells enriched from blood (not recorded which). The CDR3 DNA follows: TGTGCCACCAGCAGAGGACTAGCGGGACAACTGGGTAAAGAGACCCAGTACTTC. It codes for CATSRGLAGQLGKETQYF.